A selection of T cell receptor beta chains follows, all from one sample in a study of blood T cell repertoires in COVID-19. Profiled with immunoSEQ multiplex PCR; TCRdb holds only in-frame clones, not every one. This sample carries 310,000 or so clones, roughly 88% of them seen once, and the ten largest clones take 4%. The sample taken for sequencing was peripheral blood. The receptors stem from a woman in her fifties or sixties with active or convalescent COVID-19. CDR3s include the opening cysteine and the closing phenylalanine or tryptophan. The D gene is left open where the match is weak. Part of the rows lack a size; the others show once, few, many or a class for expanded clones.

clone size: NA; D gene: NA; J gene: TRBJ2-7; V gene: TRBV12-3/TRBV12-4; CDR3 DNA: TGTGCCAGCAGTTTTATGGGAGGCGGCGAGCAGTACTTC; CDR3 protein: CASSFMGGGEQYF
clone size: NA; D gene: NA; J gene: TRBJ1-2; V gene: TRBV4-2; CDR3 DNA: TGTGCCAGCAGCCAAGAAGGGGGGGCAAGCCATGGCTACACCTTC; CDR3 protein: CASSQEGGASHGYTF
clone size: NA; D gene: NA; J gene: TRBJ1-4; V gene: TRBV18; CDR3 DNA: TGTGCCAGCTCACCACCTACGGCAGGCGAAAATGAAAAACTGTTTTTT; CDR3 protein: CASSPPTAGENEKLFF
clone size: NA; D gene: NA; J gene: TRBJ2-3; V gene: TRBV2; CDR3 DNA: TGTGCCAGCAGTTGGGCCGTCAGCACAGATACGCAGTATTTT; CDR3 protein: CASSWAVSTDTQYF
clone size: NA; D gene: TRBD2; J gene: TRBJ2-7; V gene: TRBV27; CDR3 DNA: TGTGCCAGCAGTTTACTAGCGGGGGCCTACGAGCAGTACTTC; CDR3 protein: CASSLLAGAYEQYF
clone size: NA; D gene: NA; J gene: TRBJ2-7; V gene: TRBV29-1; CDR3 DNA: TGCAGCGTTGAGCCCCAGGGTGGGTACGAGCAGTACTTC; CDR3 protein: CSVEPQGGYEQYF
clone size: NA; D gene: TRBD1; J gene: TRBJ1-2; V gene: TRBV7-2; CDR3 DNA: TGTGCCAGCACCTCAGGGGGTTTTAGCTACACCTTC; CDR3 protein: CASTSGGFSYTF
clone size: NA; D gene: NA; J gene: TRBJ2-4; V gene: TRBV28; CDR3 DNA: TGTGCCAGCAGTGCCCCACAGGGAGCCAAAAACATTCAGTACTTC; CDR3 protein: CASSAPQGAKNIQYF
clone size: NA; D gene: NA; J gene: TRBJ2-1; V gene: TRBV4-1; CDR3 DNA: TGCGCCAGCAGCGTTGGGACATACAATGAGCAGTTCTTC; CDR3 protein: CASSVGTYNEQFF
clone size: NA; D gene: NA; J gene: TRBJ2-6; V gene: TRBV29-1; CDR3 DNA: TGCAGCGTCCCTGACAGGTCGAGATCTGGGGCCAACGTCCTGACTTTC; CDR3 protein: CSVPDRSRSGANVLTF
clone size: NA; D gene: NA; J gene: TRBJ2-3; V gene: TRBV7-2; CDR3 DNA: TGTGCCAGCAGCAAGAGAAGTGGAGGGAGCACAGATACGCAGTATTTT; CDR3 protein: CASSKRSGGSTDTQYF
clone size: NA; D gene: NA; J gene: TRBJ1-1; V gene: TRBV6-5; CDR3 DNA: TGTGCCAGCAGTTCTCTACTGGGGGGGGGCACTGAAGCTTTCTTT; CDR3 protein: CASSSLLGGGTEAFF
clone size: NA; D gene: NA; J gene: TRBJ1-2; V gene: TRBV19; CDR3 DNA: TGTGCCAGCAGGGTTAACTATGGCTACACCTTC; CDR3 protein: CASRVNYGYTF
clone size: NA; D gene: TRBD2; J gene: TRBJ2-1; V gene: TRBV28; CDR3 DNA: TGTGCCAGCAGTTTACGGGCGGGGGCCTACAATGAGCAGTTCTTC; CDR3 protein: CASSLRAGAYNEQFF
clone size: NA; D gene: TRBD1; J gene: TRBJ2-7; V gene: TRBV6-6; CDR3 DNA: TGTGCCAGCAGTTGGGGACAGGGGGGCTACGAGCAGTACTTC; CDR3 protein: CASSWGQGGYEQYF
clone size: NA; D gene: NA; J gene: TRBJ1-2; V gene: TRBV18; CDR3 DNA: TGTGCCAGCTCACCGCTTAGCAGTTATGGCTACACCTTC; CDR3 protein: CASSPLSSYGYTF
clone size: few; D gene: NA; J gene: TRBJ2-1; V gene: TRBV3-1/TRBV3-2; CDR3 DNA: TGTGCCAGCAGAGAGGGCCAGGATGAGCAGTTCTTC; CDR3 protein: CASREGQDEQFF
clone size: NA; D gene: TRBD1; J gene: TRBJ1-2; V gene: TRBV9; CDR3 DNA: TGTGCCAGCAGCGACGTACAGGGGCGGTATGGCTACACCTTC; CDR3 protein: CASSDVQGRYGYTF
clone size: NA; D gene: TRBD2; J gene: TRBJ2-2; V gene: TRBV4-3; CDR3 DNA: TGCGCCAGCAAGCAAGGCGGGGGGGCCAGCACCGGGGAGCTGTTTTTT; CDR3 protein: CASKQGGGASTGELFF
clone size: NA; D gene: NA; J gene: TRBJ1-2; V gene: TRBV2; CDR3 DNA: TGTGCCAGCAGTGAAGGACAGGTCTATGGCTACACCTTC; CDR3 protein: CASSEGQVYGYTF
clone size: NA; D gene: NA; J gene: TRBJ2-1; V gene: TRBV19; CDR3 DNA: TGTGCCAGTAGTCCCCCGACAGGCTGGGGGCAGTTCTTC; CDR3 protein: CASSPPTGWGQFF
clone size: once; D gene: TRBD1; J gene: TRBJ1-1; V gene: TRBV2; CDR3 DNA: TGTGCCAGCACGAAAGGGACAGGGGGTATGAACACTGAAGCTTTCTTT; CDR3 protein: CASTKGTGGMNTEAFF
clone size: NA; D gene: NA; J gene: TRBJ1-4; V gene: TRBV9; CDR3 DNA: TGTGCCAGCAGCGTTCGATTACAGGGTAATCAACTGTTTTTT; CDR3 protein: CASSVRLQGNQLFF
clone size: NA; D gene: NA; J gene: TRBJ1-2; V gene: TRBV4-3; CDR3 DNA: TGCGCCAGCAGCCAAGATAGAGAAAGCTATGGCTACACCTTC; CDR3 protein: CASSQDRESYGYTF
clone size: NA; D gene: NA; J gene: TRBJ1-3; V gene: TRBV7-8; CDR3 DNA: TGTGCCAGCAGCTACGGACGGGGGAGGAACACCATATATTTT; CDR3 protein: CASSYGRGRNTIYF
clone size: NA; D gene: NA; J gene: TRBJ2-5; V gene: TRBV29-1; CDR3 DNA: TGCAGCGTTGAAGATTGGCAGGGCACGAAGACCCAGTACTTC; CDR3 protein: CSVEDWQGTKTQYF
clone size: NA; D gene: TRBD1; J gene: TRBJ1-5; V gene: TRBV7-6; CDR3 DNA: TGTGCCAGCAGCCCCGGGACAGGGGCTTATAGCAATCAGCCCCAGCATTTT; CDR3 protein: CASSPGTGAYSNQPQHF
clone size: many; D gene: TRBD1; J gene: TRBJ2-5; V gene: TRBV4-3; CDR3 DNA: TGCGCCAGCAGCCAAGCTAGGACAGGGACAGAGACCCAGTACTTC; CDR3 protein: CASSQARTGTETQYF
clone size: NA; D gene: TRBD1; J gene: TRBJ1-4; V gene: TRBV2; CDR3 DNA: TGTGCCAGCAGTAACCGGGACAGGGCCGATGATGAAAAACTGTTTTTT; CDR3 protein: CASSNRDRADDEKLFF
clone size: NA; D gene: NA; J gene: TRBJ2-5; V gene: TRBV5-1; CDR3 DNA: TGCGCCAGCAGCTCCCAAGTAGGGGGGGCTGGGGAGACCCAGTACTTC; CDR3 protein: CASSSQVGGAGETQYF